This is a list of T cell receptor beta chains from one sample in a study of cytomegalovirus exposure and HLA in healthy donors. The protocol was immunoSEQ multiplex PCR, while the TCRdb copy is restricted to in-frame clones and leaves out a portion. The data hold fewer than 95,000 clones, with less than 65% observed a single time. Sequenced sample: PBMCs. These TCRs come from a woman aged 25 to 39 in good health and CMV-seronegative. Both conserved end residues are part of each CDR3. The order of the fields is D gene, clone size, J gene, V gene, CDR3 DNA, CDR3 protein. D genes are given only for firm matches. The size field is filled for only some rows; it gives once, few, many or a size class.

. | . | TRBJ1-2 | TRBV19 | TGTGCCAGTAGTCGAGGGATCTATGGCTACACCTTC | CASSRGIYGYTF
. | . | TRBJ2-5 | TRBV9 | TGTGCCAGCAGCGTAGACGCCCGGACTGTACAAGAGACCCAGTACTTC | CASSVDARTVQETQYF
TRBD1 | . | TRBJ1-4 | TRBV5-4 | TGTGCCAGCAGCTTGATTGGGGACAGGGACCGAAAACTGTTTTTT | CASSLIGDRDRKLFF
. | . | TRBJ2-3 | TRBV4-1 | TGCGCCAGCAGCCAAGATTATGCGGGCGCTGGGGGGACAGATACGCAGTATTTT | CASSQDYAGAGGTDTQYF
TRBD1 | . | TRBJ1-1 | TRBV6-5 | TGTGCCAGCAGCAGGGACAGTACTGGCTCTGAAGCTTTCTTT | CASSRDSTGSEAFF
TRBD2 | . | TRBJ2-1 | TRBV4-1 | TGCGCCAGCAGCCAAGATTTGGGCGGGAGGGCCCTGTTCTTC | CASSQDLGGRALFF
TRBD1 | . | TRBJ1-2 | TRBV19 | TGTGCCAGTAGTATTATCACAGGGGGCAGCTATGGCTACACCTTC | CASSIITGGSYGYTF
. | once | TRBJ1-2 | TRBV5-6 | TGTGCCAGCAGCTTACTACGAAATTGGTATGGCTACACCTTC | CASSLLRNWYGYTF
. | . | TRBJ2-7 | TRBV11-2 | TGTGCCAGCAGTCCTCGTGCCACCCAAGCCCACGAGCAGTACTTC | CASSPRATQAHEQYF
. | few | TRBJ1-2 | TRBV27 | TGTGCCAGCAGTCCTGACATCTCCCCTATAGGCTACACCTTC | CASSPDISPIGYTF
TRBD1 | . | TRBJ1-5 | TRBV10-3 | TGTGCCACCAGGGACAGCCTCTATAGCAATCAGCCCCAGCATTTT | CATRDSLYSNQPQHF
. | . | TRBJ1-3 | TRBV14 | TGTGCCAGCAGCCAAGTAGGGGTAACTGGAAACACCATATATTTT | CASSQVGVTGNTIYF
. | . | TRBJ2-2 | TRBV7-9 | TGTGCCAGCAGCTTAGAAGGGAGTAAGACCGGGGAGCTGTTTTTT | CASSLEGSKTGELFF
. | . | TRBJ1-3 | TRBV6-5 | TGTGCCAGCAGTTACTCGGAGGGACTCCTCGGAAACACCATATATTTT | CASSYSEGLLGNTIYF
. | . | TRBJ1-1 | TRBV5-1 | TGCGCCAGCAGCAATACAGTGAACACTGAAGCTTTCTTT | CASSNTVNTEAFF
. | . | TRBJ2-7 | TRBV5-1 | TGCGCCAGCAGCTTGGAAGTCGGGAGTTACGAGCAGTACTTC | CASSLEVGSYEQYF
TRBD1 | . | TRBJ1-2 | TRBV6-5 | TGTGCCAGCAGTCCCCAGGGGGTAGATAACTATGGCTACACCTTC | CASSPQGVDNYGYTF